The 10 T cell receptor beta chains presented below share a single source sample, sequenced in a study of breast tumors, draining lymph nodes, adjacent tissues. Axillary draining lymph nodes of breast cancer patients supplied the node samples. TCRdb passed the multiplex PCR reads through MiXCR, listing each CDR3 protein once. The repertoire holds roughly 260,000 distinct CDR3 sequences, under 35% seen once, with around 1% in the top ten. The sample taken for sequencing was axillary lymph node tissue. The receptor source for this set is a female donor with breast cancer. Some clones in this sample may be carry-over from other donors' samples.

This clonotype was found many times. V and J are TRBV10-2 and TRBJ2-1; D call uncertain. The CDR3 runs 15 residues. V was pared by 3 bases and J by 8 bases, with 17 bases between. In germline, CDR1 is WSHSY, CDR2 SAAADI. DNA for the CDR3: TGCGCCAGCAGTGATATTCAACCCCCTAACGATGAGCAGTTCTTC. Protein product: CASSDIQPPNDEQFF.

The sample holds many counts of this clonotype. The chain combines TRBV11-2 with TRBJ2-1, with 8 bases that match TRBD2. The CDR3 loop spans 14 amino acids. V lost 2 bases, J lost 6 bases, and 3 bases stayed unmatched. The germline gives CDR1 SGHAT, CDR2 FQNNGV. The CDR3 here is CASSLRLAGNEQFF. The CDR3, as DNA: TGTGCCAGCAGCTTAAGGCTAGCGGGCAATGAGCAGTTCTTC.

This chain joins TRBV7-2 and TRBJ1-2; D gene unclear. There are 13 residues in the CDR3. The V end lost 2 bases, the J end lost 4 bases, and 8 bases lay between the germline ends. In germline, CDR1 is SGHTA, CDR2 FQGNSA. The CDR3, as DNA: TGTGCCAGCAGCTTAAGGGAGTCCTATGGCTACACCTTC. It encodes CASSLRESYGYTF.

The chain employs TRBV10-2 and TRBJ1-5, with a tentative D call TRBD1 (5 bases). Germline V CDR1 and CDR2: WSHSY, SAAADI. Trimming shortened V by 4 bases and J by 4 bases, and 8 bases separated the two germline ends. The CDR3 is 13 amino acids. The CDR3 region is CASSVNRNQPQHF. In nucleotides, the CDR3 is TGCGCCAGCAGTGTTAACAGGAATCAGCCCCAGCATTTT.

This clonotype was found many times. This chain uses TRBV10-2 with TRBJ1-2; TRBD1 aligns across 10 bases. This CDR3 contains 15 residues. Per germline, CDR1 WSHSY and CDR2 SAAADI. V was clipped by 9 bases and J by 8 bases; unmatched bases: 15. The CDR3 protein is CASAEWGQGSLGYTF. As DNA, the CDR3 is TGCGCCAGTGCGGAGTGGGGACAGGGGTCTTTGGGCTACACCTTC.

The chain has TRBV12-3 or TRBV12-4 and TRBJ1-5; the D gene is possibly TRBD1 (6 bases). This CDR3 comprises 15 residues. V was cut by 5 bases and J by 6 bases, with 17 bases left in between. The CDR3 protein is CASSEGGGAGQPQHF. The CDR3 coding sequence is TGTGCCAGCAGTGAGGGCGGGGGCGCGGGTCAGCCCCAGCATTTT.

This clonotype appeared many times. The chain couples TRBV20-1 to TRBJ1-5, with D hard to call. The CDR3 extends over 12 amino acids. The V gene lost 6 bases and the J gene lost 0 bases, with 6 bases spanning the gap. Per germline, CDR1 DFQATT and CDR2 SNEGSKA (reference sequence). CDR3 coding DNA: TGCAGTGCGAGATATAGCAATCAGCCCCAGCATTTT. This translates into CSARYSNQPQHF.

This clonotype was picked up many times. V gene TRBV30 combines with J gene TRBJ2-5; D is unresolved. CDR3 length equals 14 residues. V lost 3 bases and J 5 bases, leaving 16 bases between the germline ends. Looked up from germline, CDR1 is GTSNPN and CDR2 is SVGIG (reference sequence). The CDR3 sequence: CAWSGTSFAETQYF. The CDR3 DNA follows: TGTGCCTGGAGCGGCACCTCGTTCGCGGAGACCCAGTACTTC.

CDR3 amino acids: CASSYSTGGTYEQYF. The CDR3, as DNA: TGTGCCAGCAGTTACTCGACAGGTGGCACCTACGAGCAGTACTTC. This chain joins TRBV6-5 and TRBJ2-7; maybe TRBD1 (6 bases). The CDR3 has 15 residues. CDR1 and CDR2 from the germline V gene are MNHEY and SVGAGI. Trimming took off 0 bases at V and 2 bases at J, with 11 bases between the two ends.

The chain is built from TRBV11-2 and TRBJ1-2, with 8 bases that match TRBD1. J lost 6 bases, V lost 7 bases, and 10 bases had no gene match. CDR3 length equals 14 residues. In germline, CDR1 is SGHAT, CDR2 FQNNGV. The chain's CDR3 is CASTSTGGSDGYTF. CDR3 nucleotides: TGTGCCAGCACCAGTACAGGGGGTTCGGATGGCTACACCTTC.